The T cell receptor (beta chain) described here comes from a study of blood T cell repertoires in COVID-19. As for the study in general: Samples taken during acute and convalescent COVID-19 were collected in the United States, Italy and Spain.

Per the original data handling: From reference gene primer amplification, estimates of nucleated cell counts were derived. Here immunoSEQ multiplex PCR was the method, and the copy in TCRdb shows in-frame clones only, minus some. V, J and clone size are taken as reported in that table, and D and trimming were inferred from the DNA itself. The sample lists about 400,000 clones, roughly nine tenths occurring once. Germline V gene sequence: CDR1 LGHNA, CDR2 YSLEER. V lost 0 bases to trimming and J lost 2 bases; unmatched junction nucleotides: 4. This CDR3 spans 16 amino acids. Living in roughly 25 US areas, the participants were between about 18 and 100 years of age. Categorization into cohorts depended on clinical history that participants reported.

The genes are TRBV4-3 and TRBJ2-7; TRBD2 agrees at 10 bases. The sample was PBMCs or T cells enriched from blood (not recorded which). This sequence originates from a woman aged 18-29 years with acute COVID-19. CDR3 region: CASSQEPLAGAYEQYF. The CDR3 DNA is TGCGCCAGCAGCCAAGAACCCCTAGCGGGAGCCTACGAGCAGTACTTC.